A single sample is the source of the 5 T cell receptor beta chains below, sequenced in a study of T-cell memory formation after mild COVID-19. TCRdb re-called the 5' RACE reads through MiXCR, storing one row per CDR3 protein. This table has about 57,000 distinct CDR3 sequences, 12% appearing once. Material for sequencing was PBMCs or a T cell subset sorted from them (not recorded which). Source of these receptors: a man between 18 and 35 years old who had mild COVID-19 (a few samples of this study predate the infection). Cell type and time point are not known.

This chain uses TRBV12-3 or TRBV12-4 with TRBJ1-4; 7 nucleotides line up with TRBD1. V was clipped by 3 bases and J by 8 bases; unmatched bases: 6. The CDR3 sequence is 14 residues long. The CDR3 is CASSFSQGGEKLFF. CDR3 nucleotides: TGTGCCAGCAGTTTTTCCCAGGGGGGGGAAAAACTGTTTTTT.

This sequence joins TRBV2 and TRBJ2-7; 7 bases line up with TRBD2. The V segment lost 4 bases and the J segment 0 bases; nucleotides outside the gene matches: 3. The CDR3 consists of 14 residues. Looked up from germline, CDR1 is SNHLY and CDR2 is FYNNEI. For the CDR3, the DNA is TGTGCCAGCAGTGGGCGCGGGAGCTCCTACGAGCAGTACGTC. Its protein product is CASSGRGSSYEQYV.

CDR3 sequence (DNA): TGTGCCAGCAGCAAAGTAAAAAACAATGAGCAGTTCTTC. Amino acid sequence: CASSKVKNNEQFF. V and J are TRBV7-2 and TRBJ2-1; no firm D call. V lost 5 bases, J lost 5 bases, and 10 bases lay in between. This CDR3 comprises 13 residues. CDR1 is SGHTA and CDR2 is FQGNSA in the germline V gene.

J is TRBJ1-5 and V is TRBV10-3; D might be TRBD1 (5 bases). The CDR3 has 14 residues. Trimming pared 4 bases from V and 7 bases from J, leaving 14 bases between. Germline CDR1 reads ENHRY; CDR2 reads SYGVKD. CDR3 region: CAISGLRAGQPQHF. The CDR3 DNA reads as TGTGCCATCAGTGGACTCAGGGCGGGCCAGCCCCAGCATTTT.

The chain recombines TRBV5-5 with TRBJ1-2; D is perhaps TRBD1 (5 bases). Germline CDR1 and CDR2: SGHKS and YYEKEE (reference sequence). The germline V and J ends were trimmed by 4 bases and 4 bases, with 11 bases remaining between them. This CDR3 region has 13 residues. Here the CDR3 reads CASSAGQRYGYTF. CDR3 DNA: TGTGCCAGCAGCGCAGGGCAGCGCTATGGCTACACCTTC.